The 16 T cell receptor beta chains in this list originate from one sample, sequenced in a study of post-analysis software for immune sequencing data. Study-level findings and limits: Roughly five TRBV segments occurring more often in patients than controls included TRBV5-6, TRBV5-1 and TRBV20-1.

What these receptors recognize is not known. Unique molecular identifiers had been added to the TCR beta cDNA libraries. Via MiXCR, TCRdb re-called the PCR reads, giving one row per CDR3 protein. The table lists about 260,000 distinct CDR3 sequences, 36% of them singletons. The sample taken for sequencing was blood. These receptors originate from a girl between 5 and 17 years old with multiple sclerosis.

The table lists this clonotype with a few counts. A read error may explain this, as a much larger clone is one base away. This chain connects TRBV12-3 or TRBV12-4 to TRBJ2-4; no clear D gene. The CDR3 spans 13 residues. The CDR3 loop is CACRPSAAMSQYF. The DNA of the CDR3 is TGTGCCTGCAGACCGAGTGCCGCAATGTCCCAGTACTTC.

The V and J genes are TRBV10-3 and TRBJ2-7, with a tentative D call TRBD1 (5 bases). The CDR3 length is 13 residues. Trimming cost V 6 bases and J 7 bases, with 16 bases left between them. The germline V gene has CDR1 ENHRY and CDR2 SYGVKD. CDR3 sequence (DNA): TGTGCCATCAGAGGGGCCGATTCGAATGAGCAGTACTTC. Translated, it gives CAIRGADSNEQYF.

This clonotype was recorded a few times. With a much larger clone just one base away, this may be a read error. The V and J genes are TRBV20-1 and TRBJ2-1, with D unresolved. The CDR3 covers 12 residues. CDR1 and CDR2 from the germline V gene are DFQATT and SNEGSKA (reference sequence). The chain's CDR3 is CRAGKFSSWQFF. DNA for the CDR3: TGCAGGGCTGGAAAGTTCAGCTCGTGGCAGTTCTTC.

This chain joins TRBV18 and TRBJ2-1; TRBD1 agrees at 7 bases. With V trimmed by 3 bases and J by 7 bases, 12 bases remained unmatched. There are 16 residues in the CDR3. Germline-derived CDR1 and CDR2 are KGHSH and LQKENI. The CDR3 nucleotides are TGTGCCAGCTCACCCTCCCAGACAGGGTTGGGAAATGAGCAGTTCTTC. Its translation is CASSPSQTGLGNEQFF.

This chain joins TRBV13 and TRBJ2-3, with D possibly being TRBD2 (6 bases). Trimming pared 1 base from V and 8 bases from J, leaving 13 bases between. Germline V gene data show CDR1 as PRHDT and CDR2 as FYEKMQ (reference sequence). This CDR3 is 14 amino acids long. DNA of the CDR3: TGTGCCAGCAGCTTAGAGGCGGGGCGACGTACGCAGTATTTT. Amino acids: CASSLEAGRRTQYF.

This clonotype was observed a handful of times. The chain employs TRBV20-1 and TRBJ2-2; weak D call: TRBD1 (6 bases). V shed 0 bases and J shed 5 bases, with 13 bases lying between them. This CDR3 has 15 residues. The V gene's germline CDR1 is DFQATT and CDR2 SNEGSKA (reference sequence). CDR3 sequence reads: CSAREVARGTGELFF. The CDR3 DNA is TGCAGTGCTAGAGAGGTAGCGAGGGGGACCGGGGAGCTGTTTTTT.

J is TRBJ2-7 and V is TRBV7-9; D not certain. Germline CDR1 and CDR2: SEHNR and FQNEAQ (reference sequence). The CDR3 spans 14 residues. Trimming stripped 2 bases from V and 5 bases from J, with 13 bases between. The CDR3 nucleotides are TGTGCCAGCAGCTTAAGTGATCGTAGCCACGAGCAGTACTTC. It encodes CASSLSDRSHEQYF.

This sequence joins TRBV9 and TRBJ2-5; D possibly corresponds to TRBD2 (5 bases). Trimming left V 2 bases short and J 11 bases short, with 19 bases between. The CDR3 sequence is 14 residues long. The germline V gene has CDR1 SGDLS and CDR2 YYNGEE. The chain's CDR3 is CASSVTYGGVEQYF. For the CDR3, the DNA is TGTGCCAGCAGCGTCACTTACGGAGGTGTGGAGCAGTACTTC.

This clonotype has a single count. The V and J genes are TRBV5-1 and TRBJ2-3; a possible D gene is TRBD1 (5 bases). This CDR3 is built from 15 residues. Germline loops: CDR1 SGHRS, CDR2 YFSETQ. The germline V and J ends were trimmed by 4 bases and 0 bases, with 12 bases remaining between them. The CDR3 reads CASSHPGRSTDTQYF. The CDR3 region has the DNA TGCGCCAGCAGCCACCCAGGGCGTAGCACAGATACGCAGTATTTT.

The table lists this clonotype with many counts. V gene TRBV4-2 combines with J gene TRBJ2-1, with TRBD2 as a possible D gene (6 bases). Trimming removed 5 bases from V and 7 bases from J, with 21 bases in between. The germline V gene has CDR1 LGHNA and CDR2 YNFKEQ. There are 16 residues in the CDR3. The CDR3 here is CASSSRGGNSRNEQFF. The DNA for the CDR3 is TGTGCCAGCAGCTCGAGAGGCGGGAACTCTCGGAATGAGCAGTTCTTC.

Regarding this clonotype: A much larger clone lies a single base off, so this may be a read error. This chain joins TRBV7-2 and TRBJ1-1, with 7 nucleotides matching TRBD1. Germline V gene lookup returns CDR1 SGHTA and CDR2 FQGNSA. This CDR3 spans 17 amino acids. The CDR3 is CASSLAVGTVMNIEAFF. In DNA, the CDR3 is TGTGCCAGCAGCTTAGCAGTAGGGACAGTCATGAACATTGAAGCTTTCTTT.

This clonotype was picked up many times. The rearrangement uses TRBV6-1 and TRBJ1-6; TRBD1 matches 7 bases. Germline loops: CDR1 MNHNS, CDR2 SASEGT. V shed 4 bases and J 10 bases; nucleotides not matched to a gene: 10. This CDR3 spans 15 amino acids. Written as DNA, the CDR3 is TGTGCCAGCAGTGGAGGAACAGGGGCAGGGTCACCCCTCCACTTT. This encodes CASSGGTGAGSPLHF.

The chain joins TRBV6-1 to TRBJ2-3; 12 nucleotides line up with TRBD1. The germline V gene has CDR1 MNHNS and CDR2 SASEGT. This CDR3 is built from 22 residues. The V segment lost 3 bases and the J segment 4 bases; nucleotides outside the gene matches: 23. The chain's CDR3 is CASSEPPQPGQGALGVSDTQYF. The CDR3 DNA sequence: TGTGCCAGCAGTGAGCCTCCTCAACCGGGACAGGGGGCCCTAGGGGTTTCAGATACGCAGTATTTT.

This clonotype was found many times. This chain joins TRBV6-4 and TRBJ1-1; TRBD1 aligns across 8 bases. This CDR3 is built from 15 residues. V shed 6 bases and J 1 base; nucleotides not matched to a gene: 7. CDR1 and CDR2 (germline): MRHNA, SNTAGT. The CDR3 loop is CASSQGAEKNTEAFF. Written as DNA, the CDR3 is TGTGCCAGCAGCCAGGGGGCTGAAAAGAACACTGAAGCTTTCTTT.

This clonotype was recorded only once. The chain has TRBV4-3 and TRBJ2-1, with 8 bases matching TRBD2. The length of the CDR3 is 17 residues. Trimming at V came to 0 bases and at J to 4 bases, leaving 8 bases not matched to a gene. Germline-derived CDR1 and CDR2 are LGHNA and YSLEER. The CDR3 sequence is CASSQDLPSGPYNEQFF. CDR3 in DNA: TGCGCCAGCAGCCAAGATCTCCCTAGCGGGCCTTACAATGAGCAGTTCTTC.

This clonotype was found a few times. The chain uses TRBV12-5 and TRBJ2-2, with a possible D match to TRBD1 (6 bases). V lost 1 base and J 4 bases, leaving 16 bases between the germline ends. In germline, CDR1 is LGHNT, CDR2 FRNRAP. The CDR3 has 17 residues. CDR3 loop: CASGLATDSGVTGELFF. CDR3 in DNA: TGTGCTAGTGGTTTGGCGACGGACAGTGGGGTCACCGGGGAGCTGTTTTTT. The variable domain in full, completed from reference TRBV12-5 and TRBJ2-2, reads DARVTQTPRHKVTEMGQEVTMRCQPILGHNTVFWYRQTMMQGLELLAYFRNRAPLDDSGMPKDRFSAEMPDATLATLKIQPSEPRDSAVYFCASGLATDSGVTGELFFGEGSRLTVL.